The 2 T cell receptor beta chains below were found in one sample sequenced in a study of Ad26.COV2.S vaccination and SARS-CoV-2 variants (dated by TCRdb to 2020 to 2023). The sample's treatment or condition label, decoded: some 20 received Ad26.COV2.S at low or high dose, single or two shots; several received placebo; per-sample allocation not given. For vaccine and placebo recipients, the sequenced repertoires came from samples collected on day 63 after the first injection. Receptor libraries were prepared by the immunoSEQ multiplex PCR assay. As stored in TCRdb, this immuneACCESS dataset retains in-frame rearrangements with V and J assigned. A fraction of the clones does not appear; measured against another copy, unresolved V genes explain less than half of the discrepancy, and the remainder lacks a known reason. Across this sample there are roughly 350,000 clones, with roughly nine tenths seen only once. The ten largest clonotypes hold approximately 5.9% of the sample.

Material: peripheral blood, obtained in a trial of Ad26.COV2.S vaccine versus placebo. Every receptor here comes from a person aged 18 to 59 who received the Ad26.COV2.S COVID-19 vaccine or a placebo.

The chain combines TRBV3-1 (or the pseudogene TRBV3-2) with TRBJ2-7, with TRBD1 matching 9 bases. Per germline, CDR1 LGHDT and CDR2 YNNKEL (reference sequence). The CDR3 has 14 amino acids. V gave up 1 base and J gave up 6 bases; unmatched junction bases: 4. The CDR3 region is CASSQVTGGVEQYF. In nucleotides, the CDR3 is TGTGCCAGCAGCCAAGTCACAGGGGGCGTCGAGCAGTACTTC.

Only one count was recorded for this clone. The chain employs TRBV4-3 and TRBJ1-2; D unresolved. The CDR3 is 15 residues long. Trimming left V 0 bases short and J 0 bases short, with 8 bases between. Germline V gene data show CDR1 as LGHNA and CDR2 as YSLEER. DNA of the CDR3: TGCGCCAGCAGCCAAGAGTTAGGTTCTAACTATGGCTACACCTTC. Its translation is CASSQELGSNYGYTF.